The rows below give T cell receptor beta chains drawn from one sample of a study of blood T cell repertoires in COVID-19. The method was immunoSEQ multiplex PCR; TCRdb's version includes in-frame clones alone and lacks a portion of them. The table shows 210,000 or so clones, with around 80% occurring only once. Sequenced sample: peripheral blood. The receptors derive from a woman between 25 and 40 years old with COVID-19, enrolled during active disease. Each CDR3 is given without its conserved first and last residue. The order of the fields is J gene, clone size, D gene, V gene, CDR3 protein. A D gene is named only where the DNA matches it firmly. Size is omitted from some rows. Given values are once, few, many or a class for expanded clones.

j_gene: TRBJ2-2
abundance: -
d_gene: -
v_gene: TRBV23-1
CDR3aa: ASSQCHGIPTGELF

j_gene: TRBJ1-1
abundance: -
d_gene: -
v_gene: TRBV4-2
CDR3aa: ASSQTSVNTEAF

j_gene: TRBJ2-1
abundance: -
d_gene: TRBD2
v_gene: TRBV18
CDR3aa: ASSPRSAGGVNEQF

j_gene: TRBJ2-3
abundance: -
d_gene: TRBD1
v_gene: TRBV30
CDR3aa: AWDRESPTNTQY

j_gene: TRBJ2-1
abundance: -
d_gene: -
v_gene: TRBV5-1
CDR3aa: ASSPEQGPYNEQF

j_gene: TRBJ1-2
abundance: -
d_gene: TRBD1
v_gene: TRBV6-1
CDR3aa: ASSEAVSGQGYGYT

j_gene: TRBJ2-7
abundance: -
d_gene: -
v_gene: TRBV7-2
CDR3aa: ASSPGGSAYEQY

j_gene: TRBJ1-6
abundance: -
d_gene: -
v_gene: TRBV6-5
CDR3aa: ASSYSRSSYNSPLH

j_gene: TRBJ2-1
abundance: -
d_gene: TRBD2
v_gene: TRBV19
CDR3aa: ASSTKASGGYNEQF

j_gene: TRBJ1-1
abundance: -
d_gene: TRBD1
v_gene: TRBV28
CDR3aa: ASSPPGQQNTEAF

j_gene: TRBJ2-6
abundance: -
d_gene: -
v_gene: TRBV28
CDR3aa: ASSPPQGYGANVLT

j_gene: TRBJ2-5
abundance: -
d_gene: TRBD1
v_gene: TRBV28
CDR3aa: ASSSSGGGETQY

j_gene: TRBJ1-2
abundance: few
d_gene: -
v_gene: TRBV9
CDR3aa: ASSVEMRAYHYT

j_gene: TRBJ2-7
abundance: -
d_gene: -
v_gene: TRBV28
CDR3aa: ASSLYGGLASYEQY

j_gene: TRBJ2-7
abundance: -
d_gene: TRBD2
v_gene: TRBV27
CDR3aa: ASSPPGGPHEQY

j_gene: TRBJ1-5
abundance: -
d_gene: -
v_gene: TRBV27
CDR3aa: ANHRNASNQPQH

j_gene: TRBJ2-1
abundance: many
d_gene: TRBD1
v_gene: TRBV7-9
CDR3aa: ASSLSEQGANEQF

j_gene: TRBJ1-2
abundance: -
d_gene: -
v_gene: TRBV5-1
CDR3aa: ASSLEQGSDGYT

j_gene: TRBJ1-1
abundance: -
d_gene: -
v_gene: TRBV4-3
CDR3aa: ASSPGQTNTEAF

j_gene: TRBJ2-1
abundance: -
d_gene: -
v_gene: TRBV9
CDR3aa: ASSVNPWGPGWNEQF

j_gene: TRBJ1-5
abundance: -
d_gene: TRBD1
v_gene: TRBV19
CDR3aa: ASSRTGGNNQPQH

j_gene: TRBJ1-1
abundance: -
d_gene: -
v_gene: TRBV6-1
CDR3aa: ASSELSGGRAEAF

j_gene: TRBJ1-4
abundance: -
d_gene: TRBD1
v_gene: TRBV27
CDR3aa: ASSLSRRGELF

j_gene: TRBJ1-2
abundance: few
d_gene: TRBD1
v_gene: TRBV2
CDR3aa: ASYRGGNYGYT

j_gene: TRBJ2-1
abundance: -
d_gene: -
v_gene: TRBV5-4
CDR3aa: ASSSQGYEQF

j_gene: TRBJ1-3
abundance: -
d_gene: TRBD1
v_gene: TRBV9
CDR3aa: ASSQGVGTGSGNTIY

j_gene: TRBJ2-5
abundance: -
d_gene: -
v_gene: TRBV27
CDR3aa: ASSTGAQETQY

j_gene: TRBJ2-6
abundance: -
d_gene: -
v_gene: TRBV2
CDR3aa: ASSGGRGRRSPGANVLT

j_gene: TRBJ1-3
abundance: few
d_gene: TRBD1
v_gene: TRBV5-5
CDR3aa: ASSDYRDRTSGNTIY

j_gene: TRBJ1-1
abundance: few
d_gene: -
v_gene: TRBV6-2/TRBV6-3
CDR3aa: ASSSLQRLPGAF

j_gene: TRBJ1-5
abundance: few
d_gene: -
v_gene: TRBV5-1
CDR3aa: ASSPLGASNQPQH

j_gene: TRBJ1-3
abundance: -
d_gene: -
v_gene: TRBV5-5
CDR3aa: ASGRGSAAGNTIY

j_gene: TRBJ2-5
abundance: once
d_gene: TRBD2
v_gene: TRBV2
CDR3aa: ASSEGRLAGVGSETQY

j_gene: TRBJ2-3
abundance: -
d_gene: -
v_gene: TRBV28
CDR3aa: ASSPTGWPDTQY

j_gene: TRBJ2-3
abundance: -
d_gene: TRBD2
v_gene: TRBV28
CDR3aa: ASNSGGITDTQY

j_gene: TRBJ2-1
abundance: -
d_gene: TRBD1
v_gene: TRBV5-1
CDR3aa: ASSLGDTGTGAYNEQF

j_gene: TRBJ2-1
abundance: -
d_gene: TRBD2
v_gene: TRBV19
CDR3aa: ASNAGLAHNEQF

j_gene: TRBJ2-5
abundance: -
d_gene: -
v_gene: TRBV6-5
CDR3aa: ASSSAPRGKETQY

j_gene: TRBJ2-3
abundance: once
d_gene: -
v_gene: TRBV12-3/TRBV12-4
CDR3aa: ASSPGVTQY